Shown below are 3 T cell receptor beta chains from a single sample sequenced in a study of blood T cell repertoires in COVID-19. Libraries were prepared by immunoSEQ multiplex PCR; TCRdb keeps only in-frame clonotypes and omits some of them. Of about 200,000 clones listed, 70% to 85% are singletons. The specimen was PBMCs or T cells enriched from blood (not recorded which). Source of these receptors: a man in his forties who had recovered from COVID-19.

The chain joins TRBV3-1 (or the pseudogene TRBV3-2) to TRBJ1-2; no clear D gene. Trimming removed 0 bases from V and 0 bases from J, with 11 bases in between. This CDR3 has 16 amino acids. Per the germline V gene, CDR1 is LGHDT and CDR2 is YNNKEL (reference sequence). The CDR3 sequence: CASSQEAGLPNYGYTF. In nucleotides, the CDR3 is TGTGCCAGCAGCCAAGAGGCAGGTCTCCCTAACTATGGCTACACCTTC.

This clone was recorded once. This chain joins TRBV15 and TRBJ2-1, with D perhaps TRBD1 (5 bases). The CDR3 is 15 residues long. V was shortened by 0 bases and J by 8 bases, with 14 bases between the two germline ends. The germline V gene encodes CDR1 LNHNV and CDR2 YYDKDF (reference sequence). CDR3 nucleotide sequence: TGTGCCACCAGCAGAGATTTTACAGGACGGGATGAGCAGTTCTTC. Amino acids: CATSRDFTGRDEQFF.

With regard to this clone: Other DNA variants within this sample encode the same CDR3. The chain recombines TRBV3-1 (or the pseudogene TRBV3-2) with TRBJ1-5; D is uncertain. With 1 base removed from V and 6 bases from J, the gap between germline ends came to 4 bases. Germline values: CDR1 LGHDT, CDR2 YNNKEL (reference sequence). This CDR3 is built from 12 residues. The CDR3 coding sequence is TGTGCCAGCAGCCAAGCGAGTCAGCCCCAGCATTTT. Its translation is CASSQASQPQHF.